This T cell receptor beta chain derives from a study of cytomegalovirus exposure and HLA in healthy donors. This clone occurred a few times. Its target is unknown. A read error may produce the germline difference seen at one junction end. The CDR3 extends over 14 amino acids. Germline V lookup: CDR1 SGHDT, CDR2 YYEEEE. Both 60 Vbeta primers and 13 Jbeta primers went into the PCR. Some clones are missing from TCRdb's copy, which holds only in-frame ones; the method was immunoSEQ multiplex PCR. The sample contains over 150,000 clones, around 82% of which appear only once. Study outcomes and limitations: Association with HLA alleles at 0.05 false discovery rate was found for roughly 17,000 TCR beta sequences in a later analysis. The study found most TCR sequences rare, yet found some public TCRs in many donors.

This clonotype originated in a woman in her thirties in good health and CMV-seronegative. The V and J genes are TRBV5-6 and TRBJ1-2; no definite D call. Material: PBMCs. The chain's CDR3 is CASSVNRELYGYPF. In nucleotides, the CDR3 is TGTGCCAGCAGCGTGAACCGGGAACTCTATGGCTACCCCTTC.